Listed here are 20 T cell receptor beta chains from one sample, sequenced in a study of T-cell reconstitution after alpha-beta-depleted transplantation in children. Library preparation (for TCRbeta) was performed with unique molecular identifiers. TCRdb analysed the PCR reads with MiXCR anew, one entry per CDR3 protein. The repertoire holds roughly 220,000 distinct CDR3 sequences, with around 12% as singletons. Here the sequenced sample was PBMCs from the stem cell graft donor, taken from the stem cell graft. The receptors shown here come from a human donor who donated a stem cell graft to a child with acute lymphoblastic leukemia.

The chain recombines TRBV30 with TRBJ2-3; 10 bases align to TRBD2. CDR3 size: 15 residues. V shed 1 base and J 5 bases; nucleotides not matched to a gene: 6. Germline CDR1 and CDR2: GTSNPN and SVGIG (reference sequence). The CDR3 is CAWSAASGSRDTQYF. In DNA, the CDR3 is TGTGCCTGGAGTGCCGCTAGCGGGAGTAGAGATACGCAGTATTTT.

This clonotype showed up many times. The chain links TRBV30 to TRBJ2-7; possibly TRBD1 or TRBD2 for D (6 bases each). Trimming pared 6 bases from V and 3 bases from J, leaving 12 bases between. CDR3 length: 12 residues. Germline CDR1 GTSNPN, CDR2 SVGIG (reference sequence). In nucleotides, the CDR3 is TGTGCCTGCATGGGGGGCTTCTACGAGCAGTACTTC. Protein sequence: CACMGGFYEQYF.

This clonotype showed up many times. The chain links TRBV6-1 to TRBJ1-2; tentatively, D is TRBD1 (6 bases). V lost 9 bases and J lost 1, with 15 bases in between. Looked up from germline, CDR1 is MNHNS and CDR2 is SASEGT. This CDR3 contains 14 residues. CDR3 protein: CASGRDKLNYGYTF. Here the CDR3 DNA reads TGTGCCAGTGGTAGGGACAAACTTAACTATGGCTACACCTTC.

This chain joins TRBV3-1 and TRBJ2-5; TRBD2 agrees at 8 bases. This CDR3 is 18 amino acids long. Trimming at V came to 11 bases and at J to 5 bases, leaving 25 bases not matched to a gene. Germline values: CDR1 LGHDT, CDR2 YNNKEL (reference sequence). CDR3 protein: CACCKDPIGREGRETQYF. CDR3 nucleotide sequence: TGTGCCTGCTGCAAAGACCCGATAGGCCGGGAGGGCCGTGAGACCCAGTACTTC.

This clonotype was seen repeatedly, ten times or more. The chain employs TRBV7-8 and TRBJ1-4, with 8 nucleotides matching TRBD1. This CDR3 has 14 amino acids. V was clipped by 4 bases and J by 5 bases; unmatched bases: 3. Germline values: CDR1 SGHVS, CDR2 FQNEAQ. The CDR3 sequence: CASSSGGGNEKLFF. DNA for the CDR3: TGTGCCAGCAGCTCAGGGGGCGGAAATGAAAAACTGTTTTTT.

This clonotype came up many times. The J gene is TRBJ2-1, the V gene TRBV20-1; 12 bases align to TRBD2. Germline values: CDR1 DFQATT, CDR2 SNEGSKA (reference sequence). With V trimmed by 7 bases and J by 5 bases, 6 bases remained unmatched. The CDR3 runs to 14 residues. The DNA of the CDR3 is TGCAGTGGAACTAGCGGGGGGCGCAACAATGAGCAGTTCTTC. This encodes CSGTSGGRNNEQFF.

This clonotype was seen many times. V usage is TRBV10-2 and J usage is TRBJ2-3; no clear D gene. This CDR3 region has 14 residues. Trimming stripped 10 bases from V and 2 bases from J, with 16 bases between. Per germline, CDR1 WSHSY and CDR2 SAAADI. The CDR3 DNA reads TGCGCCACGAAAGGGCTCGGTTCCACAGATACGCAGTATTTT. Translation gives CATKGLGSTDTQYF.

This clonotype came up many times. CDR3 bases: TGTGCCAGCAGCTTGCTGACGGGGATGGGAGATACGCAGTATTTT. It yields the protein CASSLLTGMGDTQYF. J is TRBJ2-3 and V is TRBV7-9; tentative D call: TRBD2 (5 bases). Deletions cut 3 bases from V and 5 bases from J, with 15 bases between. Per the germline V gene, CDR1 is SEHNR and CDR2 is FQNEAQ (reference sequence). This CDR3 has 15 residues.

This clonotype has at least ten counts. This chain links TRBV6-1 with TRBJ1-2, with 7 bases that match TRBD1. The CDR3 covers 16 residues. J gave up 8 bases and V 6 bases, and 18 bases lay outside the gene matches. Germline V gene lookup returns CDR1 MNHNS and CDR2 SASEGT. The CDR3 coding sequence is TGTGCCAGCAGCTCGACCCAATTAACAGGGGAGAGGGGCTACACCTTC. It encodes CASSSTQLTGERGYTF.

This clonotype was observed at least ten times. The chain recombines TRBV11-2 with TRBJ2-2; D assignment may be TRBD1 or TRBD2 (5 bases each). Trimming pared 2 bases from V and 6 bases from J, leaving 13 bases between. Germline V lookup: CDR1 SGHAT, CDR2 FQNNGV. This CDR3 region has 15 residues. CDR3 DNA sequence: TGTGCCAGCAGCTTATTGCAGGGACCGGCCGGGGAGCTGTTTTTT. This sequence encodes CASSLLQGPAGELFF.

This clonotype was observed at least ten times. The CDR3 region is CASTTQGPSGANVLTF. The DNA of the CDR3 is TGTGCCAGCACCACACAGGGTCCCTCTGGGGCCAACGTCCTGACTTTC. The chain uses TRBV12-3 or TRBV12-4 and TRBJ2-6; D might be TRBD1 (6 bases). The CDR3 has 16 residues. Trimming took off 7 bases at V and 0 bases at J, with 13 bases between the two ends.

This clonotype was counted between two and nine times. The V gene is TRBV20-1, the J gene TRBJ1-5, with D perhaps TRBD1 (6 bases). V was cut by 0 bases and J by 0 bases, with 15 bases left in between. The germline gives CDR1 DFQATT, CDR2 SNEGSKA (reference sequence). The CDR3 extends over 17 amino acids. The chain's CDR3 is CSARDKDRRYSNQPQHF. The CDR3 DNA reads as TGCAGTGCTAGAGATAAAGACAGGCGATATAGCAATCAGCCCCAGCATTTT.

This clonotype was observed at least ten times. V is TRBV29-1 and J is TRBJ2-7; D gene unclear. This CDR3 comprises 13 residues. CDR1 and CDR2 (germline): SQVTM, ANQGSEA. Trimming shortened V by 3 bases and J by 3 bases, and 12 bases separated the two germline ends. The CDR3 spells CSVEVGQLYEQYF. The DNA for the CDR3 is TGCAGCGTTGAGGTTGGTCAGCTCTACGAGCAGTACTTC.

This clonotype was counted ten times or more. This sequence joins TRBV19 and TRBJ2-1, with 12 bases matching TRBD2. The J segment lost 3 bases and the V segment lost 7 bases, leaving 7 bases of the junction unmatched. CDR1 and CDR2 from the germline V gene are LNHDA and SQIVND (reference sequence). There are 16 residues in the CDR3. Here the CDR3 DNA reads TGTGCCAGTACTAGCGGGAGGGAACCCTACTACAATGAGCAGTTCTTC. Protein product: CASTSGREPYYNEQFF.

This clonotype was seen at least ten times. This chain connects TRBV3-1 to TRBJ2-3, with 9 bases lining up with TRBD2. The germline V gene has CDR1 LGHDT and CDR2 YNNKEL (reference sequence). The CDR3 has 15 residues. Unmatched junction bases numbered 3, after V lost 0 bases and J lost 5 bases. This chain's CDR3 is CASSQDSGGGDTQYF. For the CDR3, the DNA is TGTGCCAGCAGCCAAGATAGCGGGGGCGGAGATACGCAGTATTTT.

This clonotype was picked up many times. The chain uses TRBV25-1 and TRBJ1-2, with D uncertain. Trimming pared 3 bases from V and 2 bases from J, leaving 22 bases between. CDR1 and CDR2 from the germline V gene are MGHDK and SYGVNS. This CDR3 is built from 18 residues. CDR3 nucleotide sequence: TGTGCCAGCAGTGATAGCTCCCCCACAGCTCTCCTGAACTATGGCTACACCTTC. It specifies CASSDSSPTALLNYGYTF.

This clonotype was observed at least ten times. This chain uses TRBV5-8 with TRBJ1-5; weak D call: TRBD1 (6 bases). Deletions cut 3 bases from V and 4 bases from J, with 17 bases between. The CDR3 is 16 residues long. CDR1 and CDR2 (germline): SGHTS, YDEGEE. The CDR3 nucleotides are TGTGCCAGCAGCTCAAGGGGGATCTTCGGTAATCAGCCCCAGCATTTT. It translates to CASSSRGIFGNQPQHF.

This clonotype has ten or more counts. The chain has TRBV20-1 and TRBJ2-1; unclear D gene. Germline V gene data show CDR1 as DFQATT and CDR2 as SNEGSKA (reference sequence). The CDR3 contains 13 residues. Trimming shortened V by 2 bases and J by 6 bases, and 11 bases separated the two germline ends. The CDR3 spells CSARSTTRNEQFF. CDR3 nucleotides: TGCAGTGCTAGAAGCACTACACGCAATGAGCAGTTCTTC.

At least ten counts were recorded for this clonotype. The chain recombines TRBV24-1 with TRBJ2-1, with 10 bases identical to TRBD2. CDR1 is KGHDR, CDR2 SFDVKD, per germline. This CDR3 spans 13 amino acids. Trimming at V came to 3 bases and at J to 13 bases, leaving 5 bases not matched to a gene. This chain's CDR3 is CATSDGLAGVQFF. The CDR3 coding sequence is TGTGCCACCAGTGATGGGCTAGCGGGAGTTCAGTTCTTC.

This clonotype has a handful of counts. V is TRBV30 and J is TRBJ2-7; 7 nucleotides agree with TRBD2. The CDR3 is 13 amino acids. Germline V lookup: CDR1 GTSNPN, CDR2 SVGIG (reference sequence). After removal of 3 bases from V and 6 bases from J, the junction contained 8 bases not matched to a gene. In nucleotides, the CDR3 is TGTGCCTGGAGCCGGAGCGGGGTCGCCGAGCAGTACTTC. This sequence encodes CAWSRSGVAEQYF.